This TCR beta chain was sequenced for a study of T cell repertoires in cytomegalovirus infection. Study details: It can be stated that public TCR beta signatures indicated CMV infection as well as a matching HLA type. Study-level points and caveats: Clonotypes of TCR beta that were HLA-C-restricted and CMV-specific dominated the ex vivo response. Summed frequency of shared TCR beta families picked out CMV carriers who also had the relevant HLA.

The CDR3 runs 11 residues. The V end was cut by 5 bases, the J end by 4 bases, with 5 bases between. CDR1 is SGHTA, CDR2 FQGTGA, per germline. Comments on this clonotype: Antigen specificity is unknown.

TCRdb reprocessed the reads via MiXCR and lists one record per CDR3 protein. The sample contains some 200,000 distinct CDR3 sequences, about 21% of which appear only once. This clonotype was obtained from a human donor in good health (CMV status not recorded). Some clones in this sample may be carry-over from other donors' samples. This sequence joins TRBV7-3 and TRBJ2-5; D unresolved. What was sequenced was PBMCs. CDR3 sequence (DNA): TGTGCCAGCAGCGTTTTAGAGACCCAGTACTTC. This sequence encodes CASSVLETQYF.